This passage covers 15 T cell receptor beta chains from one sample sequenced in a study of blood T cell repertoires in COVID-19. Produced via immunoSEQ multiplex PCR; TCRdb's table is partial and in-frame only. The sample holds approximately 270,000 clones, about 86% seen once. The specimen was peripheral blood. These receptors all stem from a man at least 80 years old with acute or convalescent COVID-19.

The V gene is TRBV2, the J gene TRBJ2-1; D might be TRBD1 (6 bases). CDR1 SNHLY and CDR2 FYNNEI come from the germline V gene. V lost 4 bases and J 3 bases, leaving 13 bases between the germline ends. The CDR3 has 15 amino acids. The CDR3 DNA sequence: TGTGCCAGCAGTGCCCGGACAGATTACTACAATGAGCAGTTCTTC. Protein product: CASSARTDYYNEQFF.

The rearrangement links TRBV25-1 to TRBJ1-5, with a weak D call TRBD1 (6 bases). Trimming took off 5 bases at V and 4 bases at J, with 12 bases between the two ends. The V gene's germline CDR1 is MGHDK and CDR2 SYGVNS. CDR3 size: 14 residues. The CDR3 DNA follows: TGTGCCAGCAGTCGAGGGGGTAGGAATCAGCCCCAGCATTTT. Translation gives CASSRGGRNQPQHF.

The rearrangement uses TRBV7-2 and TRBJ2-7; the match to TRBD2 covers 11 bases. J gave up 1 base and V 5 bases, and 4 bases lay outside the gene matches. The CDR3 runs 15 residues. The V gene's germline CDR1 is SGHTA and CDR2 FQGNSA. The CDR3 bases are TGTGCCAGCAGCCCGACTAGCGGGACTTCCTACGAGCAGTACTTC. Protein sequence: CASSPTSGTSYEQYF.

The chain links TRBV11-3 to TRBJ2-1, with D uncertain. CDR1 is SGHNT, CDR2 YENEEA, per germline. The V end was cut by 2 bases, the J end by 5 bases, with 10 bases between. The CDR3 length is 14 residues. Written as DNA, the CDR3 is TGTGCCAGCAGCTTATCCCTTACAGACAATGAGCAGTTCTTC. Translation gives CASSLSLTDNEQFF.

A word on this clone: This sample also contains other DNA sequences that code for the same CDR3. The rearrangement uses TRBV3-1 (or the pseudogene TRBV3-2) and TRBJ2-5, with D tentatively TRBD1 (6 bases). The ends were cut back, 4 bases at V and 2 bases at J, with 8 bases in the middle. The CDR3 runs to 13 residues. CDR1 and CDR2 (germline): LGHDT, YNNKEL (reference sequence). The CDR3 coding sequence is TGTGCCAGCAGCCCCGGGACACAAGAGACCCAGTACTTC. Translating it yields CASSPGTQETQYF.

The chain has TRBV29-1 and TRBJ2-2, with a weak D call TRBD1 (5 bases). CDR3 size: 14 residues. Germline assignment: CDR1 SQVTM and CDR2 ANQGSEA. Deletions cut 5 bases from V and 4 bases from J, with 14 bases between. Written as DNA, the CDR3 is TGCAGCGTTAGGGGCCCCCGGTCCACCGGGGAGCTGTTTTTT. Protein product: CSVRGPRSTGELFF.

This clone has only one observation. The chain joins TRBV11-3 to TRBJ2-2; TRBD1 aligns across 8 bases. The CDR3 runs to 15 residues. The germline gives CDR1 SGHNT, CDR2 YENEEA. The trim removed 5 bases at V and 0 bases at J, leaving 2 bases unmatched. The CDR3 protein is CASSPTGANTGELFF. The CDR3 nucleotides are TGTGCCAGCAGCCCGACAGGGGCGAACACCGGGGAGCTGTTTTTT.

This chain joins TRBV19 and TRBJ1-5; 12 bases are shared with TRBD1. V lost 8 bases and J lost 2; bases outside the gene matches: 10. The CDR3 consists of 17 residues. The germline gives CDR1 LNHDA, CDR2 SQIVND (reference sequence). The CDR3 DNA follows: TGTGCCAGTCAACCGGGACAGGGGGCGTGGGGCAATCAGCCCCAGCATTTT. Its translation: CASQPGQGAWGNQPQHF.

The chain links TRBV6-1 to TRBJ2-3; D not certain. CDR3 length: 16 amino acids. Trimming removed 1 base at V and 1 base at J, with 12 bases between. Germline assignment: CDR1 MNHNS and CDR2 SASEGT. CDR3 amino acids: CASSEGELKRTDTQYF. CDR3 in DNA: TGTGCCAGCAGTGAAGGAGAGCTGAAACGCACAGATACGCAGTATTTT.

V is TRBV6-6 and J is TRBJ1-6; 8 nucleotides match TRBD1. Germline V CDR1 and CDR2: MNHNY, SVGAGI (reference sequence). The CDR3 has 13 amino acids. J gave up 9 bases and V 5 bases, and 3 bases lay outside the gene matches. In nucleotides, the CDR3 is TGTGCCAGCAGTCCGGACAGGGTTTCACCCCTCCACTTT. Translated, it gives CASSPDRVSPLHF.

This chain connects TRBV3-1 (or the pseudogene TRBV3-2) to TRBJ1-1, with 7 nucleotides matching TRBD1. The CDR3 is 14 residues long. Germline lookup yields CDR1 LGHDT and CDR2 YNNKEL (reference sequence). V was pared by 2 bases and J by 3 bases, with 3 bases of the junction left unmatched. CDR3 sequence reads: CASSQRGLDTEAFF. The CDR3 coding sequence is TGTGCCAGCAGCCAAAGGGGGCTAGACACTGAAGCTTTCTTT.

This chain connects TRBV3-1 (or the pseudogene TRBV3-2) to TRBJ2-2; no clear D gene. Germline values: CDR1 LGHDT, CDR2 YNNKEL (reference sequence). This CDR3 comprises 14 residues. Trimming stripped 4 bases from V and 1 base from J, with 7 bases between. The CDR3: CASSRPGNTGELFF. In DNA, the CDR3 is TGTGCCAGCAGCCGACCGGGGAACACCGGGGAGCTGTTTTTT.

This clone was counted once. CDR3 DNA: TGTGCCAGCAGTGAAGCTAATAGACAGGGGGCTTCCTACAATGAGCAGTTCTTC. Protein: CASSEANRQGASYNEQFF. The rearrangement uses TRBV6-1 and TRBJ2-1; TRBD1 agrees at 10 bases. CDR1 and CDR2 from the germline V gene are MNHNS and SASEGT. After removal of 0 bases from V and 1 base from J, the junction contained 6 bases not matched to a gene. The CDR3 sequence is 18 residues long.

This clone occurred once. As DNA, the CDR3 is TGTGCGACTAGCGGGAGGCTAAGCGGGGAGCTGTTTTTT. This gives the protein CATSGRLSGELFF. The chain joins TRBV9 to TRBJ2-2; 13 bases map to TRBD2. Germline V gene sequence: CDR1 SGDLS, CDR2 YYNGEE. The CDR3 has 13 amino acids.

Comment on this clone: Other DNA sequences in the sample encode the same CDR3. V usage is TRBV18 and J usage is TRBJ1-3; D is unclear. The CDR3 loop spans 15 amino acids. Germline V gene lookup returns CDR1 KGHSH and CDR2 LQKENI. V dropped 3 bases and J dropped 0 bases, with 9 bases sitting between them. For the CDR3, the DNA is TGTGCCAGCTCACCTACACAGAGCTCTGGAAACACCATATATTTT. This sequence encodes CASSPTQSSGNTIYF.